The 21 T cell receptor beta chains listed next were all sequenced from one sample in a study of blood T cell repertoires in COVID-19. Clones were read by immunoSEQ multiplex PCR, and TCRdb kept only the in-frame ones, dropping some. The table lists a few hundred thousand clones, 85% to 90% of them singletons. Sequencing used PBMCs or T cells enriched from blood (not recorded which). Receptors were obtained from a woman in her forties or fifties who had been exposed to COVID-19.

V usage is TRBV10-3 and J usage is TRBJ1-5, with 7 bases matching TRBD1. With V trimmed by 4 bases and J by 2 bases, 8 bases remained unmatched. Germline V lookup: CDR1 ENHRY, CDR2 SYGVKD. The CDR3 is 16 amino acids. The CDR3 reads CAISANDRVRNQPQHF. CDR3 DNA: TGTGCCATCAGTGCCAACGACAGGGTTCGCAATCAGCCCCAGCATTTT.

The CDR3 nucleotides read TGTGCCAGCAGCTTAGCCTTGACTAGCGGGGGGACTAACACCGGGGAGCTGTTTTTT. Amino acid sequence: CASSLALTSGGTNTGELFF. The chain has TRBV7-6 and TRBJ2-2; TRBD2 agrees at 13 bases. The CDR3 is made up of 19 amino acids. Germline lookup yields CDR1 SGHVS and CDR2 FNYEAQ. Trimming removed 0 bases from V and 2 bases from J; junction bases left unmatched: 6. The full variable domain, in which reference TRBV7-6 and TRBJ2-2 provide the parts outside the CDR3, is GAGVSQSPRYKVTKRGQDVALRCDPISGHVSLYWYRQALGQGPEFLTYFNYEAQQDKSGLPNDRFSAERPEGSISTLTIQRTEQRDSAMYRCASSLALTSGGTNTGELFFGEGSRLTVL.

The chain carries TRBV7-9 and TRBJ1-2; D not certain. V gave up 2 bases and J gave up 6 bases, with 10 bases separating them. The CDR3 length is 13 residues. Germline V gives CDR1 SEHNR, CDR2 FQNEAQ (reference sequence). CDR3 loop: CASSLSGPDGYTF. The CDR3 DNA reads as TGTGCCAGCAGCTTAAGTGGGCCCGATGGCTACACCTTC.

This clone appeared a single time. V is TRBV25-1 and J is TRBJ2-7; tentative D call: TRBD1 (6 bases). The CDR3 sequence is 15 residues long. Germline CDR1 MGHDK, CDR2 SYGVNS. Trimming took 11 bases from V and 0 from J, leaving 20 bases between them. Written as DNA, the CDR3 is TGTGCCTCAGTACCCGCAGGGGTGGACTCCTACGAGCAGTACTTC. It specifies CASVPAGVDSYEQYF.

V is TRBV5-4 and J is TRBJ2-7; 10 nucleotides match TRBD1. CDR3 size: 16 residues. The J segment lost 1 base and the V segment lost 4 bases, leaving 8 bases of the junction unmatched. The germline CDR1 and CDR2 sequences are SGHNT and YYREEE (reference sequence). This CDR3 is CASSRTGQGRSYEQYF. CDR3 sequence (DNA): TGTGCCAGCAGCCGTACGGGACAGGGGAGGTCCTACGAGCAGTACTTC.

The V call is TRBV30, the J call TRBJ1-5, with D tentatively TRBD1 (5 bases). The V and J ends lost 2 bases and 6 bases respectively, with 11 bases between them. The CDR3 extends over 13 amino acids. Per germline, CDR1 GTSNPN and CDR2 SVGIG (reference sequence). CDR3 DNA sequence: TGTGCCTGGAGTCAGGGAACCGGTCAGCCCCAGCATTTT. It is translated as CAWSQGTGQPQHF.

The J gene is TRBJ1-5, the V gene TRBV25-1; no clear D. CDR3 length: 14 amino acids. Trimming took 3 bases from V and 0 from J, leaving 6 bases between them. The germline gives CDR1 MGHDK, CDR2 SYGVNS. CDR3 residues: CASSESYSNQPQHF. The CDR3 DNA follows: TGTGCCAGCAGTGAGTCTTATAGCAATCAGCCCCAGCATTTT. The variable domain in full, with the rest retrieved from reference TRBV25-1 and TRBJ1-5, is EADIYQTPRYLVIGTGKKITLECSQTMGHDKMYWYQQDPGMELHLIHYSYGVNSTEKGDLSSESTVSRIRTEHFPLTLESARPSHTSQYLCASSESYSNQPQHFGDGTRLSIL.

Only a few counts were recorded for this clone. The chain is built from TRBV19 and TRBJ1-5; 7 bases line up with TRBD1. The CDR3 runs 14 residues. Unmatched junction bases numbered 4, after V lost 7 bases and J lost 1 base. CDR1 is LNHDA, CDR2 SQIVND, per germline (reference sequence). The CDR3 loop reads CASTSGQSNQPQHF. As DNA, the CDR3 is TGTGCCAGTACCTCGGGACAGAGCAATCAGCCCCAGCATTTT.

The chain uses TRBV5-6 and TRBJ2-2; D not resolved. The V gene lost 3 bases and the J gene lost 5 bases, with 14 bases spanning the gap. The CDR3 consists of 15 residues. Germline V gene data show CDR1 as SGHDT and CDR2 as YYEEEE. The CDR3 DNA reads TGTGCCAGCAGCTCTAACCCGCGTTGGACCGGGGAGCTGTTTTTT. Protein: CASSSNPRWTGELFF.

This rearrangement joins TRBV21-1 to TRBJ2-2; the table gives TRBD2 as D, unverified against the DNA. TRBV21-1 is shown as a pseudogene. This CDR3 comprises 15 residues. CDR3 residues: CATRRHSTITGELFF. In DNA form, the CDR3 reads TGTGCCACGCGGAGGCACTCTACGATTACCGGGGAGCTGTTTTTT.

V is TRBV5-5 and J is TRBJ1-5, with 9 nucleotides matching TRBD1. V lost 4 bases to trimming and J lost 4 bases; unmatched junction nucleotides: 6. Germline lookup yields CDR1 SGHKS and CDR2 YYEKEE (reference sequence). The CDR3 contains 15 residues. The DNA of the CDR3 is TGTGCCAGCAGCCAGAGGGGACAGGGAAATCAGCCCCAGCATTTT. Translation: CASSQRGQGNQPQHF. Based on the CDR3 plus reference TRBV5-5 and TRBJ1-5, the full variable domain is DAGVTQSPTHLIKTRGQQVTLRCSPISGHKSVSWYQQVLGQGPQFIFQYYEKEERGRGNFPDRFSARQFPNYSSELNVNALLLGDSALYLCASSQRGQGNQPQHFGDGTRLSIL.

The gene calls are TRBV24-1 and TRBJ2-2, with 7 bases aligning to TRBD1. The CDR3 consists of 15 residues. The V segment lost 12 bases and the J segment 6 bases; nucleotides outside the gene matches: 15. Germline loops: CDR1 KGHDR, CDR2 SFDVKD. CDR3 sequence: CAPPQDREVAGELFF. In DNA form, the CDR3 reads TGTGCCCCCCCCCAAGACAGGGAAGTGGCCGGGGAGCTGTTTTTT.

The chain carries TRBV4-1 and TRBJ2-4; 7 bases map to TRBD1. The CDR3 contains 16 residues. Germline-derived CDR1 and CDR2 are MGHRA and YSYEKL. After removal of 3 bases from V and 9 bases from J, the junction contained 14 bases not matched to a gene. CDR3 nucleotides: TGCGCCAGCAGCCAGGACAACGACAGGGCATCGTTCATTCAGTACTTC. Its protein product is CASSQDNDRASFIQYF.

In nucleotides, the CDR3 is TGTGCCAGCAGCAGCGACAGGGGGAGCAATCAGCCCCAGCATTTT. It yields the protein CASSSDRGSNQPQHF. V is TRBV5-4 and J is TRBJ1-5; 9 bases are shared with TRBD1. Germline CDR1 SGHNT, CDR2 YYREEE (reference sequence). V shed 4 bases and J 1 base; nucleotides not matched to a gene: 3. This CDR3 comprises 15 residues.

The chain uses TRBV29-1 and TRBJ2-7; D call uncertain. The V gene's germline CDR1 is SQVTM and CDR2 ANQGSEA. CDR3 length equals 11 residues. Trimming pared 3 bases from V and 6 bases from J, leaving 9 bases between. CDR3 sequence (DNA): TGCAGCGTTGACGAGGTTGGCGAGCAGTACTTC. Its translation: CSVDEVGEQYF.

Note on this clone: The junction departs from the called germline gene at one end, perhaps through a read error. The chain couples TRBV27 to TRBJ2-1, with D possibly matching TRBD2 (6 bases). This CDR3 has 12 residues. The germline V gene encodes CDR1 MNHEY and CDR2 SMNVEV (reference sequence). The CDR3 region is CASSSVGGSMVF. Written as DNA, the CDR3 is TGTGCCAGCAGTTCCGTTGGGGGGTCGATGGTCTTC.

The chain recombines TRBV12-3 or TRBV12-4 with TRBJ1-6, with 8 bases aligning to TRBD1. The CDR3 consists of 13 residues. V gave up 6 bases and J gave up 6 bases; unmatched junction bases: 1. The CDR3 bases are TGTGCCAGCAGGGGGACAGGTAATTCACCCCTCCACTTT. Translating gives CASRGTGNSPLHF.

The chain uses TRBV6-5 and TRBJ2-1; unclear D gene. Germline V gene sequence: CDR1 MNHEY, CDR2 SVGAGI. V was cut by 0 bases and J by 5 bases, with 11 bases left in between. The CDR3 has 15 residues. CDR3: CASSYSRNSNNEQFF. The CDR3 DNA sequence: TGTGCCAGCAGTTACTCTAGGAACAGCAACAATGAGCAGTTCTTC.

This chain connects TRBV5-4 to TRBJ1-2; the D gene is possibly TRBD1 (6 bases). Germline values: CDR1 SGHNT, CDR2 YYREEE (reference sequence). The CDR3 consists of 14 residues. Trimming left V 4 bases short and J 11 bases short, with 21 bases between. In nucleotides, the CDR3 is TGTGCCAGCAGCAATGAACGGGACACCCCCCCGTACACCTTC. Its protein is CASSNERDTPPYTF.

The rearrangement uses TRBV11-2 and TRBJ1-6; possible D gene TRBD1, 5 bases. Germline assignment: CDR1 SGHAT and CDR2 FQNNGV. Trimming left V 1 base short and J 9 bases short, with 13 bases between. The CDR3 contains 15 residues. The CDR3 nucleotides read TGTGCCAGCAGCTTAGTAGGGCAGGGAAGTTCACCCCTCCACTTT. Protein: CASSLVGQGSSPLHF.

The J gene is TRBJ2-3, the V gene TRBV5-6, with 13 bases lining up with TRBD2. The CDR3 is made up of 17 amino acids. Looked up from germline, CDR1 is SGHDT and CDR2 is YYEEEE. The J segment lost 2 bases and the V segment lost 2 bases, leaving 5 bases of the junction unmatched. The CDR3 is CASSFATSGGDTDTQYF. Here the CDR3 DNA reads TGTGCCAGCAGCTTCGCAACTAGCGGGGGGGACACAGATACGCAGTATTTT. The full variable domain, with the rest looked up from reference TRBV5-6 and TRBJ2-3, is DAGVTQSPTHLIKTRGQQVTLRCSPKSGHDTVSWYQQALGQGPQFIFQYYEEEERQRGNFPDRFSGHQFPNYSSELNVNALLLGDSALYLCASSFATSGGDTDTQYFGPGTRLTVL.